What follows describes a single TCR beta chain. The record originates from a study of shared clonotypes between healthy human individuals. The sequencing of unsorted PBMC DNA took place on ten immunoSEQ deep assay plates. Assay used: immunoSEQ multiplex PCR; TCRdb lists only in-frame clones, some missing. This repertoire shows 400,000 to 500,000 clones, around 79% found once; its top ten account for roughly 12%. Input material: PBMCs. This receptor was identified in a woman aged 40 to 49 in good health. Some clones in this sample may be carry-over from other donors' samples.

For the CDR3, the DNA is TGTGCCAGCAGCTTAGGAGCGGGAGGACCTAGGGAGCAGTACTTC. It is translated as CASSLGAGGPREQYF. V and J are TRBV7-2 and TRBJ2-7; 9 bases line up with TRBD2. The junction had 8 bases not matched to a gene; V was cut back by 1 base and J by 7 bases. Germline assignment: CDR1 SGHTA and CDR2 FQGNSA. The CDR3 runs to 15 residues.